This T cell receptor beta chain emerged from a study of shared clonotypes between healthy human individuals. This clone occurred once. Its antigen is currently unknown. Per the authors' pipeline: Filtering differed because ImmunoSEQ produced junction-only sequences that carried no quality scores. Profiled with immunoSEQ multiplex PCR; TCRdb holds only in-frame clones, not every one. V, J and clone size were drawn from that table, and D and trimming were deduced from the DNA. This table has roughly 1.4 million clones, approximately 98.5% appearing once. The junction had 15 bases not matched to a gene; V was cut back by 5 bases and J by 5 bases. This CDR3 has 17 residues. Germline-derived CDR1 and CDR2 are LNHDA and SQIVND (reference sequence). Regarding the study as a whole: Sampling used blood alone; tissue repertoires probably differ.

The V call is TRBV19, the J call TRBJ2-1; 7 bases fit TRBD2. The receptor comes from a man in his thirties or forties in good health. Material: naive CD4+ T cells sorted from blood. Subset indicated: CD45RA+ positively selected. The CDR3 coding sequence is TGTGCCAGTAGTGGGGTGGGAGGGACGTATGGGAACAATGAGCAGTTCTTC. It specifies CASSGVGGTYGNNEQFF.